This T cell receptor beta chain was identified in a study of CD8 T cells in ankylosing spondylitis. Preparation of TCR beta libraries was done by quantitative 5'-RACE with molecular barcodes. TCRdb reprocessed the 5' RACE reads with MiXCR, giving one entry per CDR3 protein. The sample shows 85,000 to 90,000 distinct CDR3 sequences, approximately 30% of them seen only once. The CDR3 spans 15 residues. J was trimmed by 6 bases and V by 6 bases; bases with no gene match: 4. CDR1 and CDR2 (germline): SGHAT, FQNNGV. This clonotype was counted between two and nine times. The antigen is unknown. Regarding the study as a whole: Disease-linked clones, CD8+, were relatively rare in peripheral blood. Typical of ankylosing spondylitis blood, it appeared, was a TCR beta motif of several highly homologous variants.

The sequence derives from a male donor with ankylosing spondylitis or in good health (not recorded which). The sequencing sample was made of blood, either unsorted or a sorted T cell fraction (not recorded which). The chain links TRBV11-2 to TRBJ2-1; 14 bases match TRBD2. CDR3: CASRGLAGAFNEQFF. Written as DNA, the CDR3 is TGTGCCAGCAGGGGACTAGCGGGAGCGTTCAATGAGCAGTTCTTC.